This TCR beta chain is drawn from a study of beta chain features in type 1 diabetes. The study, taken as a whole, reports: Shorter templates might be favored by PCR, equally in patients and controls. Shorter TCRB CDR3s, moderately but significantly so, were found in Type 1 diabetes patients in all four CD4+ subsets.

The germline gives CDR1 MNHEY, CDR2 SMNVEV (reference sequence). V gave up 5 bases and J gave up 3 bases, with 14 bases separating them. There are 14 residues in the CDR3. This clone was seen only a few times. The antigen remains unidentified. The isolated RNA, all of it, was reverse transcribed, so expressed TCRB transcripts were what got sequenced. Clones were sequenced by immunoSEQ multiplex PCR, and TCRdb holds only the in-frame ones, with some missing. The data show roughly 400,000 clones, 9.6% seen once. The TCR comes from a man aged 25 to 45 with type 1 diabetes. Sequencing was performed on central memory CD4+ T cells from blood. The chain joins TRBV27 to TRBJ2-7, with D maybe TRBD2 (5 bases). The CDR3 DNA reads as TGTGCCAGCAGTCCGCAACTAGGGCTCTACGAGCAGTACTTC. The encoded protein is CASSPQLGLYEQYF.